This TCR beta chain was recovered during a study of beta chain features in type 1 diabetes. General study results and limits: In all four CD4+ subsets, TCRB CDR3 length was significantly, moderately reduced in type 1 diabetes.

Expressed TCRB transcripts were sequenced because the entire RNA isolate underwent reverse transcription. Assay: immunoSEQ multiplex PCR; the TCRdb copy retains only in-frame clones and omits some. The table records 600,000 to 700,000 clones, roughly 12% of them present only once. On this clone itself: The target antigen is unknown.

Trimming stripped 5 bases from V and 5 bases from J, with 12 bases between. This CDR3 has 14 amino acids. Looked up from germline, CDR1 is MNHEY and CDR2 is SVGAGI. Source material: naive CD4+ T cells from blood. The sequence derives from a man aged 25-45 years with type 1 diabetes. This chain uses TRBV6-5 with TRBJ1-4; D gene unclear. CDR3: CASSLQWTNEKLFF. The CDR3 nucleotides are TGTGCCAGCAGTCTACAGTGGACCAATGAAAAACTGTTTTTT.